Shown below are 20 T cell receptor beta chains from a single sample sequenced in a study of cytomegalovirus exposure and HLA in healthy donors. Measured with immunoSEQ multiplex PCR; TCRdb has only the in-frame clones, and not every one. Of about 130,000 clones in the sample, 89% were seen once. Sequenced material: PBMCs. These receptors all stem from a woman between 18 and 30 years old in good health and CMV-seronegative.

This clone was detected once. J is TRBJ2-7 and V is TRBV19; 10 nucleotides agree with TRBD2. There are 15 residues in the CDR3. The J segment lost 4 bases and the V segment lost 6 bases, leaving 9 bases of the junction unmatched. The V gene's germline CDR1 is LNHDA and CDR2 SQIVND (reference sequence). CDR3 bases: TGTGCCAGTAGCCGGTCTAGCGGGAGAGAGTACGAGCAGTACTTC. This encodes CASSRSSGREYEQYF.

CDR3 sequence reads: CASSIGQGGVEKLFF. The CDR3 DNA reads TGTGCCAGTAGTATCGGACAGGGTGGGGTTGAAAAACTGTTTTTT. The chain joins TRBV19 to TRBJ1-4; 8 nucleotides match TRBD1. CDR1 LNHDA and CDR2 SQIVND come from the germline V gene (reference sequence). J gave up 7 bases and V 3 bases, and 7 bases lay outside the gene matches. This CDR3 is built from 15 residues.

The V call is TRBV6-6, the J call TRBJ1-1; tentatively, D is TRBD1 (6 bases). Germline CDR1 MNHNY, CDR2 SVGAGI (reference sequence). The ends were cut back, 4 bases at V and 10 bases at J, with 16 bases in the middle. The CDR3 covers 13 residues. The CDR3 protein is CASSWNRAWGAFF. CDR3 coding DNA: TGTGCCAGCAGTTGGAACAGGGCTTGGGGAGCTTTCTTT.

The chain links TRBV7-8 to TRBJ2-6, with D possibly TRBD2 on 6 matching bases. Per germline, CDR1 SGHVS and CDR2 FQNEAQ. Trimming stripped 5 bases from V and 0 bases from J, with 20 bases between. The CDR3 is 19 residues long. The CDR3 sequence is CASSPIRLGLNSGANVLTF. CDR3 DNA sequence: TGTGCCAGCAGCCCCATCCGACTAGGCTTAAACTCTGGGGCCAACGTCCTGACTTTC.

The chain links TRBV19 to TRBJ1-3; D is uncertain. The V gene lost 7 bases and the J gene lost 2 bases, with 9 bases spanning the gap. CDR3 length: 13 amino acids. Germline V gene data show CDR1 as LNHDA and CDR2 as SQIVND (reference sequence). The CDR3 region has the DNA TGTGCCAGTAACCCAGGCCCTGGAAACACCATATATTTT. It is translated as CASNPGPGNTIYF.

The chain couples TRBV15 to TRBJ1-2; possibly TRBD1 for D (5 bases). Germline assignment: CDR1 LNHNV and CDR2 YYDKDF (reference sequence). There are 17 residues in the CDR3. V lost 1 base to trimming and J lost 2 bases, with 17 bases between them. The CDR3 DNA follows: TGTGCCACCAGCAGAGGAACAGGCTGGAAACCGAACTATGGCTACACCTTC. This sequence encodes CATSRGTGWKPNYGYTF.

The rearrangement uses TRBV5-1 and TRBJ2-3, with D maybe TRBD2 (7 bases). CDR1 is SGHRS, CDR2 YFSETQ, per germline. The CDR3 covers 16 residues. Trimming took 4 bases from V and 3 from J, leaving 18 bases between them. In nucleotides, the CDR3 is TGCGCCAGCAGCCCGGAGGGCAGGGGAGGGACAGATACGCAGTATTTT. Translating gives CASSPEGRGGTDTQYF.

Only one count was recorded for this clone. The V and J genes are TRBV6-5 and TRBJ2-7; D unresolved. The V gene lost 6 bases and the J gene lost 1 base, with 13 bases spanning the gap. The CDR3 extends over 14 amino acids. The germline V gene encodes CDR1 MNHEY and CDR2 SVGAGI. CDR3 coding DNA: TGTGCCAGCAGCCCCTTCAGTATGTCCTACGAGCAGTACTTC. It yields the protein CASSPFSMSYEQYF.

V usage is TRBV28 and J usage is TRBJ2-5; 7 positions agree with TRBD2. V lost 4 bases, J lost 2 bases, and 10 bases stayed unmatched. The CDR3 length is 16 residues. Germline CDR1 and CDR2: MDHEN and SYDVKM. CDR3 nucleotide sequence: TGTGCCAGCAGTTCCCTAGAGGCGGGAGAGCAAGAGACCCAGTACTTC. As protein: CASSSLEAGEQETQYF.

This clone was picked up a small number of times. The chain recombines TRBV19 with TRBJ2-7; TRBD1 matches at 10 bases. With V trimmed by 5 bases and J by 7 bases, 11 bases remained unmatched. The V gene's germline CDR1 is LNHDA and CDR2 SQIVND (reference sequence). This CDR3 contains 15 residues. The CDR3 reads CASSSPGQGTVEQYF. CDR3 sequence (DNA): TGTGCCAGTAGTTCTCCGGGACAGGGGACTGTAGAGCAGTACTTC.

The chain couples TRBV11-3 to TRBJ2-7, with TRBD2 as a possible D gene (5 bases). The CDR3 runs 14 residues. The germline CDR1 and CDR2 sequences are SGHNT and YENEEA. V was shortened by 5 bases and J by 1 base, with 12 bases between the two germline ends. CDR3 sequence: CASSPPADSYEQYF. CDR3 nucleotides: TGTGCCAGCAGCCCCCCAGCGGATTCCTACGAGCAGTACTTC.

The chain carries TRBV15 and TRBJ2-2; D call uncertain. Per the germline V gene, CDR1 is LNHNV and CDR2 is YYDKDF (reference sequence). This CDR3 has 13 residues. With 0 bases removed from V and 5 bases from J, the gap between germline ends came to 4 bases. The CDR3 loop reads CATSRDRTGELFF. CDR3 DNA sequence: TGTGCCACCAGCAGAGATCGGACCGGGGAGCTGTTTTTT. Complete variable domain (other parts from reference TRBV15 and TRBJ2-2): DAMVIQNPRYQVTQFGKPVTLSCSQTLNHNVMYWYQQKSSQAPKLLFHYYDKDFNNEADTPDNFQSRRPNTSFCFLDIRSPGLGDTAMYLCATSRDRTGELFFGEGSRLTVL.

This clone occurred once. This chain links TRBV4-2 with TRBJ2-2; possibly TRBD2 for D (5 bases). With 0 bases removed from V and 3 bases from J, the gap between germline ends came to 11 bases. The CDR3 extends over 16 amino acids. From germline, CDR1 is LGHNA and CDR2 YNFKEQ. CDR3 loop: CASSQDHRGYTGELFF. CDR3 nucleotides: TGTGCCAGCAGCCAAGATCATCGCGGGTACACCGGGGAGCTGTTTTTT.

CDR3 bases: TGTGCCAGCAGCCCCAGTCAAGTTGGCGGGAGGACAGATACGCAGTATTTT. As protein: CASSPSQVGGRTDTQYF. The V gene is TRBV9, the J gene TRBJ2-3; 8 bases map to TRBD2. Germline trimming cut 4 bases from V and 3 bases from J; bases unmatched to any gene: 13. This CDR3 comprises 17 residues. The germline V gene has CDR1 SGDLS and CDR2 YYNGEE. The full variable domain, with the rest looked up from reference TRBV9 and TRBJ2-3, is DSGVTQTPKHLITATGQRVTLRCSPRSGDLSVYWYQQSLDQGLQFLIQYYNGEERAKGNILERFSAQQFPDLHSELNLSSLELGDSALYFCASSPSQVGGRTDTQYFGPGTRLTVL.

As DNA, the CDR3 is TGTGCCAGCAGACAGGGGGGATCAACTGGAAACACCATATATTTT. Translation gives CASRQGGSTGNTIYF. The chain is built from TRBV6-5 and TRBJ1-3; 8 nucleotides line up with TRBD1. The CDR3 runs to 15 residues. Germline assignment: CDR1 MNHEY and CDR2 SVGAGI. The trim removed 6 bases at V and 2 bases at J, leaving 6 bases unmatched.

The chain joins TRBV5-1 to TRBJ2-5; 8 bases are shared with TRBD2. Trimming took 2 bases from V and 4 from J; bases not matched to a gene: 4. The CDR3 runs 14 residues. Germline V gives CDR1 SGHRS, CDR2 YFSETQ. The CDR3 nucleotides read TGCGCCAGCAGCTTACTAGCGGAGGCAGAGACCCAGTACTTC. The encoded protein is CASSLLAEAETQYF.

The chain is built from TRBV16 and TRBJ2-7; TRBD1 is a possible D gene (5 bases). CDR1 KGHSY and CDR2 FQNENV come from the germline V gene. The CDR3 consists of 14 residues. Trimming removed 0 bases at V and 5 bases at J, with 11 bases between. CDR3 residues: CASSQSGQDNEQYF. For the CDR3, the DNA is TGTGCCAGCAGCCAATCGGGCCAGGACAACGAGCAGTACTTC.

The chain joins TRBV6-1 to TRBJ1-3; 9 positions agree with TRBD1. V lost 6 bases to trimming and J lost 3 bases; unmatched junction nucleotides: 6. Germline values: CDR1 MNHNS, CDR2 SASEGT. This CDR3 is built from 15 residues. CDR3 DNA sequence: TGTGCCAGCAGGGAACAGGGGGCGCTTGGAAACACCATATATTTT. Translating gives CASREQGALGNTIYF.

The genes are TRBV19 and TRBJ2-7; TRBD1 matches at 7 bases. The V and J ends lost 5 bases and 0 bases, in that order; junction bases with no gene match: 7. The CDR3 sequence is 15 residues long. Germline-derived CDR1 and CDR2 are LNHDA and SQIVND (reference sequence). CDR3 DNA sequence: TGTGCCAGTAGTCCCGGACAGGCCAGCTCCTACGAGCAGTACTTC. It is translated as CASSPGQASSYEQYF.

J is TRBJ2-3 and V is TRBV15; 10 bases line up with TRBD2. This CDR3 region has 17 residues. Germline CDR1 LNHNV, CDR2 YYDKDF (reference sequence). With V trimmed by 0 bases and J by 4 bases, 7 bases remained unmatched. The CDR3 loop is CATSRDGSGRAPDTQYF. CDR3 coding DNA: TGTGCCACCAGCAGAGATGGGAGCGGGAGGGCCCCAGATACGCAGTATTTT.